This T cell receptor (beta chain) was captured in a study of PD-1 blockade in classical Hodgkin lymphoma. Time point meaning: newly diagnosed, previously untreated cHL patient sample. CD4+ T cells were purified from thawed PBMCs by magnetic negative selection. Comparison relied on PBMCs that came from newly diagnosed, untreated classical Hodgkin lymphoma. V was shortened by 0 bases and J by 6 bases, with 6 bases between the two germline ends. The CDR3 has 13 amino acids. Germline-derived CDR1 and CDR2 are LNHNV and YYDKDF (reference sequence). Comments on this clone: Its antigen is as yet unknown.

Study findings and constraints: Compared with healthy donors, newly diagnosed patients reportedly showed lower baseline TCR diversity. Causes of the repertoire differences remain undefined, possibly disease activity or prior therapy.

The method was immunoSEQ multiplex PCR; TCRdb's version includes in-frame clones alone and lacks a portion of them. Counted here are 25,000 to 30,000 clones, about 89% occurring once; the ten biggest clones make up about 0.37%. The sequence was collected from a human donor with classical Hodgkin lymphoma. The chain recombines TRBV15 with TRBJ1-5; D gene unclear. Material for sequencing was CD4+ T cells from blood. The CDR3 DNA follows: TGTGCCACCAGCAGAGATCTCGGTCAGCCCCAGCATTTT. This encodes CATSRDLGQPQHF.